These T cell receptor beta chains were read from a single sample in a study of cytomegalovirus exposure and HLA in healthy donors. Generated by immunoSEQ multiplex PCR, the TCRdb table keeps only in-frame clones and is missing some. Among around 160,000 clones listed, around four fifths were seen once. The specimen sequenced was PBMCs. The receptor source for this set is a woman younger than 30 in good health and CMV-seronegative. The CDR3 runs from the conserved cysteine through the conserved F or W. A D gene is named only where the DNA matches it firmly. Expanded clones get a size class; other rows say once, few or many, or leave the size out.

v_call: TRBV6-4; d_call: TRBD1; j_call: TRBJ2-1; clone_size: few; cdr3_nt: TGTGCCAGCAGTGCACAGGGGCACAATGAGCAGTTCTTC; cdr3_aa: CASSAQGHNEQFF
v_call: TRBV19; d_call: -; j_call: TRBJ1-6; clone_size: few; cdr3_nt: TGTGCCAGTAGCCCGGACGGGAGCTCCTATAATTCACCCCTCCACTTT; cdr3_aa: CASSPDGSSYNSPLHF
v_call: TRBV2; d_call: -; j_call: TRBJ1-3; clone_size: -; cdr3_nt: TGTGCCTATGACCCGATAGAAGGTCTCGGGAACACCATATATTTT; cdr3_aa: CAYDPIEGLGNTIYF
v_call: TRBV4-1; d_call: -; j_call: TRBJ1-2; clone_size: few; cdr3_nt: TGCGCCAGCAGCCAAACGGGGGGTTCTGGCTACACCTTC; cdr3_aa: CASSQTGGSGYTF
v_call: TRBV10-3; d_call: -; j_call: TRBJ1-4; clone_size: -; cdr3_nt: TGTGCCATCAGTGTCAGGGATAATGAAAAACTGTTTTTT; cdr3_aa: CAISVRDNEKLFF
v_call: TRBV5-6; d_call: -; j_call: TRBJ2-2; clone_size: -; cdr3_nt: TGTGCCAGCAGCTTGGGACAGGTGAACACCGGGGAGCTGTTTTTT; cdr3_aa: CASSLGQVNTGELFF
v_call: TRBV27; d_call: -; j_call: TRBJ2-7; clone_size: -; cdr3_nt: TGTGCCAGCAGGGGGGGCTCCTACGAGCAGTACTTC; cdr3_aa: CASRGGSYEQYF
v_call: TRBV13; d_call: -; j_call: TRBJ1-3; clone_size: -; cdr3_nt: TGTGCCAGCAGCCCTCGGGGGTTCGTTACTGGAAACACCATATATTTT; cdr3_aa: CASSPRGFVTGNTIYF
v_call: TRBV4-1; d_call: -; j_call: TRBJ2-7; clone_size: -; cdr3_nt: TGCGCCAGCAGCCCACCCCTGTGGTCGGGAGAGCAGTACTTC; cdr3_aa: CASSPPLWSGEQYF
v_call: TRBV15; d_call: -; j_call: TRBJ1-2; clone_size: -; cdr3_nt: TGTGCCACCAGCCCTAGATCTGGCGGGGCGAGGGGCTATGGCTACACCTTC; cdr3_aa: CATSPRSGGARGYGYTF
v_call: TRBV5-1; d_call: TRBD2; j_call: TRBJ2-1; clone_size: -; cdr3_nt: TGCGCCAGCAGCTGGGGGGGAGTAGATAGCTCCTACAATGAGCAGTTCTTC; cdr3_aa: CASSWGGVDSSYNEQFF
v_call: TRBV4-1; d_call: -; j_call: TRBJ1-1; clone_size: -; cdr3_nt: TGCGCCAGCAGCCACAAGACAGGTTCGTTCGACACTGAAGCTTTCTTT; cdr3_aa: CASSHKTGSFDTEAFF
v_call: TRBV10-1; d_call: -; j_call: TRBJ2-7; clone_size: once; cdr3_nt: TGCGCCAGCAGCGCCGCCCAGGGGTACGAGCAGTACTTC; cdr3_aa: CASSAAQGYEQYF
v_call: TRBV19; d_call: -; j_call: TRBJ1-5; clone_size: -; cdr3_nt: TGTGCCAGTAGTATCACCCAGAACCTGGCCCAGCATTTT; cdr3_aa: CASSITQNLAQHF
v_call: TRBV5-8; d_call: -; j_call: TRBJ2-7; clone_size: -; cdr3_nt: TGTGCCAGCAGCTATCCATTGCGGTACGAGCAGTACTTC; cdr3_aa: CASSYPLRYEQYF
v_call: TRBV10-3; d_call: TRBD2; j_call: TRBJ2-1; clone_size: -; cdr3_nt: TGTGCCGTCAGGGTAGCGGGGGGGCCTGAGCAGTTCTTC; cdr3_aa: CAVRVAGGPEQFF
v_call: TRBV4-1; d_call: TRBD1; j_call: TRBJ2-3; clone_size: -; cdr3_nt: TGCGCCAGCAGCCAAGACCAGGGGGCGGACGCACCGCAGTATTTT; cdr3_aa: CASSQDQGADAPQYF
v_call: TRBV28; d_call: -; j_call: TRBJ2-7; clone_size: -; cdr3_nt: TGTGCCAGCAGTATGGGACACTACGAGCAGTACTTC; cdr3_aa: CASSMGHYEQYF
v_call: TRBV27; d_call: TRBD1; j_call: TRBJ2-7; clone_size: -; cdr3_nt: TGTGCCAGCAGTTTCTACCGGGACAGGGCGGGCGAGCAGTACTTC; cdr3_aa: CASSFYRDRAGEQYF
v_call: TRBV28; d_call: -; j_call: TRBJ1-6; clone_size: -; cdr3_nt: TGTGCCAGCAGTCCCCGGTCGAGCTCCTATAATTCACCCCTCCACTTT; cdr3_aa: CASSPRSSSYNSPLHF
v_call: TRBV30; d_call: -; j_call: TRBJ2-1; clone_size: -; cdr3_nt: TGTGCCTGGAATAGGGCCCTCGGGGGTGGGAATGAGCAGTTCTTC; cdr3_aa: CAWNRALGGGNEQFF
v_call: TRBV11-2; d_call: TRBD1; j_call: TRBJ2-2; clone_size: -; cdr3_nt: TGTGCCAGCAGCTTAGTCCGGACAGGGATGAGTAATAGCACCGGGGAGCTGTTTTTT; cdr3_aa: CASSLVRTGMSNSTGELFF
v_call: TRBV21-1; d_call: -; j_call: TRBJ2-1; clone_size: -; cdr3_nt: TGTGCCAGCAGCAAAGTTAGCGGGGTGAGTCACAATGAGCAGTTCTTC; cdr3_aa: CASSKVSGVSHNEQFF
v_call: TRBV7-8; d_call: -; j_call: TRBJ2-1; clone_size: -; cdr3_nt: TGTGCCAGCAGCGTCGCCGACTGGGGAGATGATGAGCAGTTCTTC; cdr3_aa: CASSVADWGDDEQFF
v_call: TRBV5-1; d_call: -; j_call: TRBJ1-6; clone_size: -; cdr3_nt: TGCGCCAGCAGCTTGGGTCTTAGCGAACCATATAATTCACCCCTCCACTTT; cdr3_aa: CASSLGLSEPYNSPLHF
v_call: TRBV12-5; d_call: TRBD1; j_call: TRBJ1-1; clone_size: -; cdr3_nt: TGTGCTAGTGGTTTGGTCCAGGGGGGCACTGAAGCTTTCTTT; cdr3_aa: CASGLVQGGTEAFF
v_call: TRBV11-1; d_call: -; j_call: TRBJ2-7; clone_size: -; cdr3_nt: TGTGCCAGCAGCCCAAACAGGGAGCCCTACGAGCAGTACTTC; cdr3_aa: CASSPNREPYEQYF
v_call: TRBV14; d_call: -; j_call: TRBJ1-2; clone_size: -; cdr3_nt: TGTGCCAGCAGCCACGGGAACCACTATGGCTACACCTTC; cdr3_aa: CASSHGNHYGYTF
v_call: TRBV4-1; d_call: TRBD1; j_call: TRBJ1-1; clone_size: -; cdr3_nt: TGCGCCAGCAGCCAACAAAACAGGGGCACTGAAGCTTTCTTT; cdr3_aa: CASSQQNRGTEAFF
v_call: TRBV6-4; d_call: TRBD1; j_call: TRBJ1-2; clone_size: -; cdr3_nt: TGTGCCAGCAGTAACAACAGGGGGGACTATGGCTACACCTTC; cdr3_aa: CASSNNRGDYGYTF
v_call: TRBV19; d_call: -; j_call: TRBJ1-2; clone_size: once; cdr3_nt: TGTGCCAGTAGCCCAACAGGGCTAGGGTCTTGGGGCTACACCTTC; cdr3_aa: CASSPTGLGSWGYTF
v_call: TRBV19; d_call: -; j_call: TRBJ2-1; clone_size: -; cdr3_nt: TGTGCCAGTAGCGCGGAAAGCTCCTACAATGAGCAGTTCTTC; cdr3_aa: CASSAESSYNEQFF
v_call: TRBV28; d_call: -; j_call: TRBJ1-5; clone_size: -; cdr3_nt: TGTGCCAGCAGGCCTCGGGGCGGAGGGATTAGCAATCAGCCCCAGCATTTT; cdr3_aa: CASRPRGGGISNQPQHF
v_call: TRBV19; d_call: -; j_call: TRBJ1-2; clone_size: -; cdr3_nt: TGTGCCAGTGGGGAGGATTATGGCTACACCTTC; cdr3_aa: CASGEDYGYTF
v_call: TRBV28; d_call: -; j_call: TRBJ2-7; clone_size: -; cdr3_nt: TGTGCCAGCAGTTGGGGCCAGGGGGGCTCCTACGAGCAGTACTTC; cdr3_aa: CASSWGQGGSYEQYF
v_call: TRBV2; d_call: TRBD1; j_call: TRBJ2-3; clone_size: -; cdr3_nt: TGTGCCAGCAGTGCGGGACAGGGTGCAGATACGCAGTATTTT; cdr3_aa: CASSAGQGADTQYF
v_call: TRBV13; d_call: -; j_call: TRBJ2-7; clone_size: -; cdr3_nt: TGTGCCAGCAGCTTTAGTAATACCTACGAGCAGTACTTC; cdr3_aa: CASSFSNTYEQYF
v_call: TRBV29-1; d_call: TRBD1; j_call: TRBJ1-1; clone_size: -; cdr3_nt: TGCAGCGTTGATCCTCCGGGACAGGGGTTGGCTTTCTTT; cdr3_aa: CSVDPPGQGLAFF
v_call: TRBV2; d_call: -; j_call: TRBJ1-3; clone_size: -; cdr3_nt: TGTGCCAGCGGCAGGAACTCTGGAAACACCATATATTTT; cdr3_aa: CASGRNSGNTIYF
v_call: TRBV27; d_call: -; j_call: TRBJ2-7; clone_size: -; cdr3_nt: TGTGCCAGCAGCCCTGGGGACATTGCCTACGAGCAGTACTTC; cdr3_aa: CASSPGDIAYEQYF
v_call: TRBV30; d_call: -; j_call: TRBJ1-2; clone_size: -; cdr3_nt: TGTGCCTGGAGTTCGGGGGTGGGTTATGGCTACACCTTC; cdr3_aa: CAWSSGVGYGYTF
v_call: TRBV7-2; d_call: -; j_call: TRBJ2-3; clone_size: -; cdr3_nt: TGTGCCAGCAGCTCACAGGGATTATCACACACAGATACGCAGTATTTT; cdr3_aa: CASSSQGLSHTDTQYF
v_call: TRBV19; d_call: -; j_call: TRBJ1-2; clone_size: -; cdr3_nt: TGTGCCAGTAGGGCAAAAACAGGTCCCTATGGCTACACCTTC; cdr3_aa: CASRAKTGPYGYTF
v_call: TRBV7-8; d_call: TRBD1; j_call: TRBJ2-5; clone_size: -; cdr3_nt: TGTGCCAGCAGCTTAAGGTCAGGGGGTTTCAGAGAGGCCCAGTACTTC; cdr3_aa: CASSLRSGGFREAQYF
v_call: TRBV20-1; d_call: -; j_call: TRBJ1-1; clone_size: -; cdr3_nt: TGCAGTGCTCAGTTGAACACTGAAGCTTTCTTT; cdr3_aa: CSAQLNTEAFF
v_call: TRBV12-5; d_call: -; j_call: TRBJ1-1; clone_size: once; cdr3_nt: TGTGCTAGTGGTTTGGTAAGAGGGAACACTGAAGCTTTCTTT; cdr3_aa: CASGLVRGNTEAFF
v_call: TRBV5-4; d_call: -; j_call: TRBJ2-7; clone_size: once; cdr3_nt: TGTGCCAGCGGGCTCGGGGTTAGCTCCTACGAGCAGTACTTC; cdr3_aa: CASGLGVSSYEQYF
v_call: TRBV5-4; d_call: -; j_call: TRBJ2-5; clone_size: once; cdr3_nt: TGTGCCAGCAGCTTGTTCCGCGGAGAGACCCAGTACTTC; cdr3_aa: CASSLFRGETQYF
v_call: TRBV28; d_call: -; j_call: TRBJ1-3; clone_size: -; cdr3_nt: TGTGCCAGCAGTTTTAGCGGCTTGACATTCGGAGACACCATATATTTT; cdr3_aa: CASSFSGLTFGDTIYF
v_call: TRBV7-3; d_call: -; j_call: TRBJ2-1; clone_size: -; cdr3_nt: TGTGCCAGCAGCTTATACGCAGGGAACGGACGACTTTACAATGAGCAGTTCTTC; cdr3_aa: CASSLYAGNGRLYNEQFF
v_call: TRBV4-1; d_call: TRBD1; j_call: TRBJ2-3; clone_size: -; cdr3_nt: TGCGCCAGCAGCCGACAGGGGGCTAGCACAGATACGCAGTATTTT; cdr3_aa: CASSRQGASTDTQYF
v_call: TRBV7-2; d_call: TRBD2; j_call: TRBJ2-5; clone_size: -; cdr3_nt: TGTGCCAGCAGCTCCCGGGGGGGGATCCGAGAGACCCAGTACTTC; cdr3_aa: CASSSRGGIRETQYF
v_call: TRBV5-1; d_call: -; j_call: TRBJ2-5; clone_size: -; cdr3_nt: TGCGCCAGCAGCTTAAGCCCCGCCCGCCAAGAGACCCAGTACTTC; cdr3_aa: CASSLSPARQETQYF
v_call: TRBV11-2; d_call: -; j_call: TRBJ1-2; clone_size: -; cdr3_nt: TGTGCCAGCAGCTTTGGCAATAACTATGGCTACACCTTC; cdr3_aa: CASSFGNNYGYTF
v_call: TRBV4-1; d_call: TRBD1; j_call: TRBJ2-1; clone_size: once; cdr3_nt: TGCGCCAGCAGCCAATATCGGAGACAGGGGGTGCAGAATGAGCAGTTCTTC; cdr3_aa: CASSQYRRQGVQNEQFF